The 2 T cell receptor beta chains below were found in one sample sequenced in a study of regulatory T cells in long-lasting Graves disease. The time point was: newly diagnosed GD, antithyroid drugs for less than 3 months. Making the TCR library involved RNA that had been extracted from PBMCs. The TCR beta library used iRepertoire HTBI primers with Arm-PCR amplification of CDR3. MiXCR was run by TCRdb on the multiplex PCR reads, yielding one entry per CDR3 protein. This table has about 540,000 distinct CDR3 sequences, approximately 12% appearing once. A further study also used this sample, focusing on T cells in Graves' hyperthyroidism and ophthalmopathy.

The starting material was peripheral blood mononuclear cells (PBMCs), obtained at new diagnosis, from a patient treated with antithyroid drugs. The receptors stem from a man between 25 and 39 years old with Graves disease.

The CDR3 is CAISEGAGGPPYEQYF. In DNA form, the CDR3 reads TGTGCCATCAGTGAAGGGGCGGGAGGCCCTCCCTACGAGCAGTACTTC. This chain connects TRBV10-3 to TRBJ2-7; 8 nucleotides agree with TRBD2. The CDR3 has 16 amino acids. Germline CDR1 ENHRY, CDR2 SYGVKD. With V trimmed by 3 bases and J by 2 bases, 9 bases remained unmatched.

This clonotype appeared many times. This sequence joins TRBV11-2 and TRBJ2-4, with 8 bases identical to TRBD2. CDR3 length: 15 amino acids. Germline CDR1 and CDR2: SGHAT and FQNNGV. V gave up 6 bases and J gave up 0 bases; unmatched junction bases: 4. The CDR3 loop reads CASRTLAGAKNIQYF. DNA for the CDR3: TGTGCCAGCAGGACTCTAGCGGGAGCCAAAAACATTCAGTACTTC.